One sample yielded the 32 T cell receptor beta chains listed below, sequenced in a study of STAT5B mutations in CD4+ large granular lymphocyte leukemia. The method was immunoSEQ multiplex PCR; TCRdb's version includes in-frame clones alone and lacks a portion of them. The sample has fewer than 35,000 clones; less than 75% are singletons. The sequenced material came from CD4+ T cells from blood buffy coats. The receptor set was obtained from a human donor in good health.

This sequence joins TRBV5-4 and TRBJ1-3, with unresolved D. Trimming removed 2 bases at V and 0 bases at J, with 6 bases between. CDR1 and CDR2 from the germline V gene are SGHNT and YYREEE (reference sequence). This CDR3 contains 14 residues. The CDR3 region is CASSFGSSGNTIYF. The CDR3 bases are TGTGCCAGCAGCTTTGGGAGCTCTGGAAACACCATATATTTT.

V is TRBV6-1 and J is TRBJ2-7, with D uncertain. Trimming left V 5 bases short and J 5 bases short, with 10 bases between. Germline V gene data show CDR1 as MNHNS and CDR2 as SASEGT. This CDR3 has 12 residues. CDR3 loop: CASSSSTNEQYF. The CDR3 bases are TGTGCCAGCAGTTCGTCAACTAACGAGCAGTACTTC.

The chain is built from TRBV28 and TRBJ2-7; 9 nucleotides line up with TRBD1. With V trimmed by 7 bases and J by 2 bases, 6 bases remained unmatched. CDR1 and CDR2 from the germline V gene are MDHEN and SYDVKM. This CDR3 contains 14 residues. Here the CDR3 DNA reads TGTGCCAGCATTAGGGACAGGGTGACCTACGAGCAGTACTTC. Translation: CASIRDRVTYEQYF. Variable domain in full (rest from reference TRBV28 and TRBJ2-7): DVKVTQSSRYLVKRTGEKVFLECVQDMDHENMFWYRQDPGLGLRLIYFSYDVKMKEKGDIPEGYSVSREKKERFSLILESASTNQTSMYLCASIRDRVTYEQYFGPGTRLTVT.

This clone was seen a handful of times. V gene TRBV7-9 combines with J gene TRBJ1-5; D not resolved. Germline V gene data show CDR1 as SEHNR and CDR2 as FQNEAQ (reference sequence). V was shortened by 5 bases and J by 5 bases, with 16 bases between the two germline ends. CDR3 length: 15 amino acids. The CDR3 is CASSHSNTPDQPQHF. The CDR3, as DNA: TGTGCCAGCAGCCACAGCAACACTCCCGATCAGCCCCAGCATTTT. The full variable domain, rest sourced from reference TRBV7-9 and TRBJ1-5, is DTGVSQNPRHKITKRGQNVTFRCDPISEHNRLYWYRQTLGQGPEFLTYFQNEAQLEKSRLLSDRFSAERPKGSFSTLEIQRTEQGDSAMYLCASSHSNTPDQPQHFGDGTRLSIL.

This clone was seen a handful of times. In DNA form, the CDR3 reads TGTGCCATCAGTGAAAGGGGGAACACTGAAGCTTTCTTT. Its translation: CAISERGNTEAFF. The chain employs TRBV10-3 and TRBJ1-1, with D perhaps TRBD1 (5 bases). The CDR3 totals 13 residues. In germline, CDR1 is ENHRY, CDR2 SYGVKD. V was cut by 3 bases and J by 1 base, with 6 bases left in between.

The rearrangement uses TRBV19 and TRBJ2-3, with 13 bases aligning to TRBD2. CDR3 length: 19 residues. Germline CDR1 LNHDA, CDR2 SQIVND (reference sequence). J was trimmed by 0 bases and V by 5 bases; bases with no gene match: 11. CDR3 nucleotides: TGTGCCAGTAGTCCTCCCGGGACTAGCGGGGACTCTAGCACAGATACGCAGTATTTT. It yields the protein CASSPPGTSGDSSTDTQYF.

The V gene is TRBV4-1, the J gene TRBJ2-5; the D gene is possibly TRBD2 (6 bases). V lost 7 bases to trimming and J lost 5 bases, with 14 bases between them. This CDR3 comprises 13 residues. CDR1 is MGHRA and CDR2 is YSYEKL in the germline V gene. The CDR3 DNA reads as TGCGCCAGCACCTCAGGGAGGCGGGAGACCCAGTACTTC. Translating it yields CASTSGRRETQYF.

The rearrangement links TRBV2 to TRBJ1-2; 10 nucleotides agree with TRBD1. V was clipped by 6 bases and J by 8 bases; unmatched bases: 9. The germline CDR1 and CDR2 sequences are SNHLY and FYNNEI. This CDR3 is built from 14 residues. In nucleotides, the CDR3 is TGTGCCAGCAGCGACCCCCCGGGACAGGGGGGCTACACCTTC. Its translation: CASSDPPGQGGYTF.

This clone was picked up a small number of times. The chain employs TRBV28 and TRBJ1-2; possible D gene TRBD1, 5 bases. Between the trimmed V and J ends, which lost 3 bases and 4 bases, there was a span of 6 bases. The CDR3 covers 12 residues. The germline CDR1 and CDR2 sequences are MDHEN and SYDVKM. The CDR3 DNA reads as TGTGCCAGCAGTTTTGGGGGCTATGGCTACACCTTC. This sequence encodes CASSFGGYGYTF.

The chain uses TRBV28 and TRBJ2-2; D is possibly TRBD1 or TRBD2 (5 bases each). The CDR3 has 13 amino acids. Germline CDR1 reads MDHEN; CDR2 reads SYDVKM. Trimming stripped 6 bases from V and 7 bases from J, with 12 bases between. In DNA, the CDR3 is TGTGCCAGCAGACACCGGGACCTCGGGGAGCTGTTTTTT. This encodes CASRHRDLGELFF.

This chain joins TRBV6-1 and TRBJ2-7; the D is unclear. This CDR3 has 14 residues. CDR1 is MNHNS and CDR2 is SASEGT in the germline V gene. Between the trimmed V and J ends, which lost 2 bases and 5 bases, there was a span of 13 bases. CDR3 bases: TGTGCCAGCAGTGAATTGCAGGTTACAGACGAGCAGTACTTC. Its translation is CASSELQVTDEQYF.

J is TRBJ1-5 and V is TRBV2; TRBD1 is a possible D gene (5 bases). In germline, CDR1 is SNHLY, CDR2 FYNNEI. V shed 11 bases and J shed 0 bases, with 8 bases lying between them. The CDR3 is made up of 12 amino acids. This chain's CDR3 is CAGGYSNQPQHF. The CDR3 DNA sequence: TGTGCCGGGGGTTATAGCAATCAGCCCCAGCATTTT.

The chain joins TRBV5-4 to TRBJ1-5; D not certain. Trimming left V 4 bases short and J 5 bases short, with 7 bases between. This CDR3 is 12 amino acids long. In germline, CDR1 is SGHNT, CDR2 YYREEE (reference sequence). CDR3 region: CASSLDYQPQHF. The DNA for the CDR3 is TGTGCCAGCAGCCTCGACTATCAGCCCCAGCATTTT. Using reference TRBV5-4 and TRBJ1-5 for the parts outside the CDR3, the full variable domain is ETGVTQSPTHLIKTRGQQVTLRCSSQSGHNTVSWYQQALGQGPQFIFQYYREEENGRGNFPPRFSGLQFPNYSSELNVNALELDDSALYLCASSLDYQPQHFGDGTRLSIL.

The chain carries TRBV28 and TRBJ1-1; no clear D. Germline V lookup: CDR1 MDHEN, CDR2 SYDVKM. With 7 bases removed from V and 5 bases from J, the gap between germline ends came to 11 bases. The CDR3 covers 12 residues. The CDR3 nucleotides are TGTGCCAGCATCTCCGGGCAAACTGAAGCTTTCTTT. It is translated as CASISGQTEAFF. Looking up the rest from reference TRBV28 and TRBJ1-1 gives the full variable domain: DVKVTQSSRYLVKRTGEKVFLECVQDMDHENMFWYRQDPGLGLRLIYFSYDVKMKEKGDIPEGYSVSREKKERFSLILESASTNQTSMYLCASISGQTEAFFGQGTRLTVV.

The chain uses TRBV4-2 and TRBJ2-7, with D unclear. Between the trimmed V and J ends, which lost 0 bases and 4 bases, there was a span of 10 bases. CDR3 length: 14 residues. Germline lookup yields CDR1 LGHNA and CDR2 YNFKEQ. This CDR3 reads CASSQDSSLYEQYF. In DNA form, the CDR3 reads TGTGCCAGCAGCCAAGACAGTAGTCTGTACGAGCAGTACTTC.

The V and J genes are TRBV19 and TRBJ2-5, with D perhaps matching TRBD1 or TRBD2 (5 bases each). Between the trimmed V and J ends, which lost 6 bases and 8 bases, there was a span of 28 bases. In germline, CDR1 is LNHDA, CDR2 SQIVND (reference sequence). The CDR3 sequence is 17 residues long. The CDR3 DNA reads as TGTGCCAGTAGCACCCCCCATGCGGACTGGGACCCAGGAACCCAGTACTTC. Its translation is CASSTPHADWDPGTQYF.

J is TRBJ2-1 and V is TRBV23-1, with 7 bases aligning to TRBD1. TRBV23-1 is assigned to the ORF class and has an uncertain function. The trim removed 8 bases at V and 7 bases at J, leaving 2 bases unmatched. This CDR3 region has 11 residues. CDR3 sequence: CASVQGNEQFF. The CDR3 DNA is TGCGCCAGCGTACAGGGGAATGAGCAGTTCTTC.

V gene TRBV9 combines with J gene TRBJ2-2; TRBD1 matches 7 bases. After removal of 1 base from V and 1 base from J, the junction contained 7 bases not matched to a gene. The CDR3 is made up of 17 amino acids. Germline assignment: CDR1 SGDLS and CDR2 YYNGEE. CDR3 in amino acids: CASSVSPTGVNTGELFF. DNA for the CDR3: TGTGCCAGCAGCGTATCCCCAACAGGGGTGAACACCGGGGAGCTGTTTTTT.

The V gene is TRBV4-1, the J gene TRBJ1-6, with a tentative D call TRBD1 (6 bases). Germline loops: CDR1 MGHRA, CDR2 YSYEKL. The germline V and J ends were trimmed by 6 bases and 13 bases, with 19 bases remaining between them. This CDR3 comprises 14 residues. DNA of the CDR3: TGCGCCAGCAGGAAGGACAGTACCCGCCTTCCCCTCCACTTT. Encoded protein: CASRKDSTRLPLHF.

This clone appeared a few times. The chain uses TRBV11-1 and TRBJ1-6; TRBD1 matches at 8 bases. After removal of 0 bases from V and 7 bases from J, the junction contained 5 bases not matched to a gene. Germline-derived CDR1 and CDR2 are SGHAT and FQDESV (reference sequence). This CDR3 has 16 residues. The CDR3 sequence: CASSLAPDRANSPLHF. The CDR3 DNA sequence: TGTGCCAGCAGCTTAGCCCCGGACAGGGCAAATTCACCCCTCCACTTT. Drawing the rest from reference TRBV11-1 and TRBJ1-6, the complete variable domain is EAEVAQSPRYKITEKSQAVAFWCDPISGHATLYWYRQILGQGPELLVQFQDESVVDDSQLPKDRFSAERLKGVDSTLKIQPAELGDSAMYLCASSLAPDRANSPLHFGNGTRLTVT.

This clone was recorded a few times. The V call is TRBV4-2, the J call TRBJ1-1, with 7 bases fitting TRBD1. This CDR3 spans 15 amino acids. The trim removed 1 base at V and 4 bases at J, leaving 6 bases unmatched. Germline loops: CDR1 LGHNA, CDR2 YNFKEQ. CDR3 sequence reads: CASSQGGTAITEAFF. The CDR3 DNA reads TGTGCCAGCAGCCAAGGGGGGACAGCTATCACTGAAGCTTTCTTT.

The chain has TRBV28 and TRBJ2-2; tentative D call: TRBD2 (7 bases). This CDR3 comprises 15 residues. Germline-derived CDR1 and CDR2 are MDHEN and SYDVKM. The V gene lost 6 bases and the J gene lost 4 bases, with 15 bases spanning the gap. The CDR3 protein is CASSLGGGGTGELFF. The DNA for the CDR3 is TGTGCCAGCAGCCTAGGGGGAGGGGGCACCGGGGAGCTGTTTTTT. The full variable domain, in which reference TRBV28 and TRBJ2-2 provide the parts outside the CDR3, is DVKVTQSSRYLVKRTGEKVFLECVQDMDHENMFWYRQDPGLGLRLIYFSYDVKMKEKGDIPEGYSVSREKKERFSLILESASTNQTSMYLCASSLGGGGTGELFFGEGSRLTVL.

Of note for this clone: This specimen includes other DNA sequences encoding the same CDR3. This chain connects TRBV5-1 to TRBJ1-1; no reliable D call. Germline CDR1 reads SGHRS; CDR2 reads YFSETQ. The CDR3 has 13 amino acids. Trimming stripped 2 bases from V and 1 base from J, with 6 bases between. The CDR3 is CASSFDRNTEAFF. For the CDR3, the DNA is TGCGCCAGCAGCTTTGACCGGAACACTGAAGCTTTCTTT.

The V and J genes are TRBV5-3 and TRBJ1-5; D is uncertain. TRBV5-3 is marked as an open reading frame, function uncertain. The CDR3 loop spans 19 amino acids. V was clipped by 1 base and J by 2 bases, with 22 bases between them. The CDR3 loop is CARSLIALATYEGNQPQHF. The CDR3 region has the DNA TGTGCCAGAAGCTTGATCGCCCTCGCCACGTATGAGGGCAATCAGCCCCAGCATTTT.

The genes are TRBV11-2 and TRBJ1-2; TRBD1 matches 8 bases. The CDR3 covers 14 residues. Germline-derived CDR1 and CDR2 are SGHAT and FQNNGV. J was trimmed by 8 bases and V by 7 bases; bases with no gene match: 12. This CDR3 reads CASISPRTGSGYTF. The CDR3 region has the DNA TGTGCCAGCATCAGTCCCCGGACAGGGTCGGGCTACACCTTC.

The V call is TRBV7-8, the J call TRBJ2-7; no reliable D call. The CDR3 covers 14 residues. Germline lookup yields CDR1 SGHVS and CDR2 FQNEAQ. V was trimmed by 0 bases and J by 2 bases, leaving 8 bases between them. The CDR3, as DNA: TGTGCCAGCAGCTTAGCGCGTGTTCCCTACGAGCAGTACTTC. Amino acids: CASSLARVPYEQYF.

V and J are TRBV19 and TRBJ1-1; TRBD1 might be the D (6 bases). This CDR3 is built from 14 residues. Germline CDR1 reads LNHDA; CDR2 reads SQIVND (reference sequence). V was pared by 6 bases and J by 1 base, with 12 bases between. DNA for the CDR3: TGTGCCAGTAGGTATGGACAGACGAACACTGAAGCTTTCTTT. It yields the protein CASRYGQTNTEAFF.

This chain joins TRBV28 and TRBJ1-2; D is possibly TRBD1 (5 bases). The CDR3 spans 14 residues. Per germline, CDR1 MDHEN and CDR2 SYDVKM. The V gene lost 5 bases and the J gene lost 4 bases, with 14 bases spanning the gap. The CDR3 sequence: CASSEGRGFYGYTF. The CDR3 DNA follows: TGTGCCAGCAGTGAAGGACGGGGCTTCTATGGCTACACCTTC.

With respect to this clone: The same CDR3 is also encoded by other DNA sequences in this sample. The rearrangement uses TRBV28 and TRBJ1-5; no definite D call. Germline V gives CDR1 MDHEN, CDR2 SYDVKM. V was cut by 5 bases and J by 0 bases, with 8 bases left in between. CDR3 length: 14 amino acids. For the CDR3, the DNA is TGTGCCAGCAGTCCAGGAGGTAGCAATCAGCCCCAGCATTTT. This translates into CASSPGGSNQPQHF. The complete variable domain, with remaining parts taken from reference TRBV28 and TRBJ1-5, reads DVKVTQSSRYLVKRTGEKVFLECVQDMDHENMFWYRQDPGLGLRLIYFSYDVKMKEKGDIPEGYSVSREKKERFSLILESASTNQTSMYLCASSPGGSNQPQHFGDGTRLSIL.

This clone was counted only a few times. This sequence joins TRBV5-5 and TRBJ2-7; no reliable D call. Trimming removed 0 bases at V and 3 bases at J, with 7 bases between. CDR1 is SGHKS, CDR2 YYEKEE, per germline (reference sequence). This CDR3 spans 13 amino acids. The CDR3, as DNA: TGTGCCAGCAGCTTGGTCAGATACTACGAGCAGTACTTC. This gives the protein CASSLVRYYEQYF.

The CDR3 region is CAWSPRGYEQYF. In DNA, the CDR3 is TGTGCCTGGAGTCCGAGGGGCTACGAGCAGTACTTC. V gene TRBV30 combines with J gene TRBJ2-7, with D perhaps matching TRBD1 or TRBD2 (5 bases each). The germline V gene encodes CDR1 GTSNPN and CDR2 SVGIG (reference sequence). V lost 2 bases to trimming and J lost 3 bases, with 8 bases between them. The CDR3 has 12 amino acids.

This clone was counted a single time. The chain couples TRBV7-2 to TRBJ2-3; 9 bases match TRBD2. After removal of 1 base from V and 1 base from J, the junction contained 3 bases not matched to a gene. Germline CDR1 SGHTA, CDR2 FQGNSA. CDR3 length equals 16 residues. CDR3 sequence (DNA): TGTGCCAGCAGCTTAGGGACTAGCGTCCGCACAGATACGCAGTATTTT. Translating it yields CASSLGTSVRTDTQYF.